This T cell receptor beta chain comes out of a study of blood T cell repertoires in COVID-19. The overall study: From T cells, B-cell-depleted T cells, or PBMCs came the material, which was cDNA or gDNA.

Membership in each cohort depended on participant-reported clinical history. Original data processing: From reference gene primer amplification, estimates of nucleated cell counts were derived. Generated by immunoSEQ multiplex PCR, the TCRdb table keeps only in-frame clones and is missing some. The V and J calls and clone size come from that table; D and trimming were worked out from the DNA. Of roughly 200,000 clones in the sample, about nine tenths were seen once. Sequencing was carried out using PBMCs or T cells enriched from blood (not recorded which). The clonotype comes from a man younger than 40 in a cohort exposed to, infected with or recovered from COVID-19 (not recorded which).

The CDR3 region has the DNA TGTGCCACCAGCGCCGGGACTAGCGGGCTTTACGAGCAGTACTTC. This codes for CATSAGTSGLYEQYF. V and J are TRBV15 and TRBJ2-7; 12 nucleotides line up with TRBD2. This CDR3 is built from 15 residues. Trimming at V came to 5 bases and at J to 4 bases, leaving 6 bases not matched to a gene. Germline CDR1 reads LNHNV; CDR2 reads YYDKDF (reference sequence).